The 21 T cell receptor beta chains reported below all come from one sample, sequenced in a study of radiation and T cells in renal cell carcinoma. The table came from immunoSEQ multiplex PCR; TCRdb's copy has only in-frame clones and leaves some out. The repertoire holds 60,000 or so clones, with more than 60% as singletons. Time point defined: blood 4 weeks post-SBRT, at nephrectomy. Treatment given: 15 Gy SBRT to primary tumor, nephrectomy 4 weeks later. The sequences come from blood, collected from a patient whose treatment included radiotherapy and nephrectomy. The receptor source for this set is a man between 60 and 75 years old with renal cell carcinoma.

The V gene is TRBV6-6, the J gene TRBJ1-1, with a possible D match to TRBD1 (5 bases). The CDR3 spans 13 residues. Deletions cut 2 bases from V and 1 base from J, with 5 bases between. CDR1 MNHNY and CDR2 SVGAGI come from the germline V gene (reference sequence). Here the CDR3 DNA reads TGTGCCAGCAGTTACAGGGGGAACACTGAAGCTTTCTTT. Residues: CASSYRGNTEAFF.

The J gene is TRBJ2-2, the V gene TRBV7-9; 9 bases are a match to TRBD2. The CDR3 extends over 19 amino acids. Germline lookup yields CDR1 SEHNR and CDR2 FQNEAQ (reference sequence). J was trimmed by 1 base and V by 2 bases; bases with no gene match: 11. As DNA, the CDR3 is TGTGCCAGCAGCTTAATTACCGGGACTAGCCCTTGGAACACCGGGGAGCTGTTTTTT. The encoded protein is CASSLITGTSPWNTGELFF.

The chain links TRBV4-1 to TRBJ1-4, with D possibly TRBD1 on 5 matching bases. Looked up from germline, CDR1 is MGHRA and CDR2 is YSYEKL. The CDR3 is made up of 17 amino acids. V was pared by 0 bases and J by 6 bases, with 17 bases between. The CDR3 nucleotides are TGCGCCAGCAGCCAAGACCCGGGGGGGGTTATGCATGAAAAACTGTTTTTT. This translates into CASSQDPGGVMHEKLFF.

This chain links TRBV11-2 with TRBJ2-1, with D maybe TRBD1 (6 bases). This CDR3 region has 14 residues. Germline values: CDR1 SGHAT, CDR2 FQNNGV. Deletions cut 4 bases from V and 6 bases from J, with 13 bases between. The CDR3 here is CASSWGPTGNEQFF. The CDR3 DNA reads TGTGCCAGCAGCTGGGGGCCGACTGGCAATGAGCAGTTCTTC. Filled out from reference TRBV11-2 and TRBJ2-1, the complete variable domain reads EAGVAQSPRYKIIEKRQSVAFWCNPISGHATLYWYQQILGQGPKLLIQFQNNGVVDDSQLPKDRFSAERLKGVDSTLKIQPAKLEDSAVYLCASSWGPTGNEQFFGPGTRLTVL.

V is TRBV4-3 and J is TRBJ2-3; D is perhaps TRBD1 (7 bases). V was cut by 0 bases and J by 6 bases, with 16 bases left in between. Germline values: CDR1 LGHNA, CDR2 YSLEER. The length of the CDR3 is 16 residues. The CDR3 protein is CASSQETGRGRDTQYF. In DNA, the CDR3 is TGCGCCAGCAGCCAAGAAACTGGCAGGGGGAGGGATACGCAGTATTTT.

V usage is TRBV25-1 and J usage is TRBJ1-1; D unclear. The germline V gene has CDR1 MGHDK and CDR2 SYGVNS. Trimming took 4 bases from V and 3 from J, leaving 15 bases between them. This CDR3 spans 15 amino acids. The CDR3 bases are TGTGCCAGCAGTGCTCCCCATCCTGGGGACACTGAAGCTTTCTTT. As protein: CASSAPHPGDTEAFF.

This clone has only one observation. The chain combines TRBV7-3 with TRBJ2-2; 11 bases are a match to TRBD1. From germline, CDR1 is SGHTA and CDR2 FQGTGA. Trimming cost V 4 bases and J 5 bases; bases outside gene matches: 6. There are 16 residues in the CDR3. The CDR3 here is CASSSRTGGGTGELFF. The CDR3, as DNA: TGTGCCAGCAGCTCCCGGACAGGGGGCGGTACCGGGGAGCTGTTTTTT.

The chain has TRBV5-1 and TRBJ2-2; perhaps TRBD2 as D (6 bases). V lost 1 base and J lost 0, with 10 bases in between. Per germline, CDR1 SGHRS and CDR2 YFSETQ. This CDR3 has 16 residues. The CDR3 reads CASSLFLAPNTGELFF. For the CDR3, the DNA is TGCGCCAGCAGCTTGTTCCTAGCGCCGAACACCGGGGAGCTGTTTTTT.

The chain recombines TRBV6-1 with TRBJ2-1; 9 bases are shared with TRBD1. The CDR3 is made up of 15 amino acids. Germline-derived CDR1 and CDR2 are MNHNS and SASEGT. The trim removed 5 bases at V and 3 bases at J, leaving 5 bases unmatched. The CDR3 here is CASSSKGQGYNEQFF. The CDR3, as DNA: TGTGCCAGCAGTAGCAAGGGACAGGGCTACAATGAGCAGTTCTTC.

The chain has TRBV6-1 and TRBJ2-7; D unresolved. Trimming pared 6 bases from V and 2 bases from J, leaving 11 bases between. Germline V gives CDR1 MNHNS, CDR2 SASEGT. CDR3 length: 13 residues. CDR3 DNA sequence: TGTGCCAGCAGACCCCAGCTAACCTACGAGCAGTACGTC. This codes for CASRPQLTYEQYV.

V gene TRBV19 combines with J gene TRBJ2-1, with 11 positions matching TRBD2. The germline CDR1 and CDR2 sequences are LNHDA and SQIVND (reference sequence). V lost 6 bases and J lost 6; bases outside the gene matches: 4. CDR3 size: 14 residues. The CDR3 DNA follows: TGTGCCAGTAGACTAGCGGGAGCCCCCAATGAGCAGTTCTTC. Its translation: CASRLAGAPNEQFF.

The CDR3 DNA reads as TGTGCCAGCAGTGAAATCGGAGGGACTAACTATGGCTACACCTTC. This sequence encodes CASSEIGGTNYGYTF. The chain uses TRBV6-1 and TRBJ1-2; D not resolved. The CDR3 contains 15 residues. V shed 2 bases and J shed 0 bases, with 10 bases lying between them. CDR1 and CDR2 from the germline V gene are MNHNS and SASEGT.

V is TRBV5-1 and J is TRBJ1-1; no definite D call. The germline gives CDR1 SGHRS, CDR2 YFSETQ. This CDR3 is built from 15 residues. V gave up 0 bases and J gave up 1 base, with 10 bases separating them. The CDR3 DNA reads TGCGCCAGCAGCTTGGATGGACGGTCGAACACTGAAGCTTTCTTT. It is translated as CASSLDGRSNTEAFF. Full variable domain (outside the CDR3, taken from reference TRBV5-1 and TRBJ1-1): KAGVTQTPRYLIKTRGQQVTLSCSPISGHRSVSWYQQTPGQGLQFLFEYFSETQRNKGNFPGRFSGRQFSNSRSEMNVSTLELGDSALYLCASSLDGRSNTEAFFGQGTRLTVV.

The chain combines TRBV7-9 with TRBJ2-5; D uncertain. V was clipped by 1 base and J by 1 base, with 10 bases between them. This CDR3 spans 15 amino acids. Per germline, CDR1 SEHNR and CDR2 FQNEAQ (reference sequence). In nucleotides, the CDR3 is TGTGCCAGCAGCTTAGTAACCCACCCCCAAGAGACCCAGTACTTC. It codes for CASSLVTHPQETQYF.

In this sample, this clone turned up once. CDR3 nucleotides: TGTGCCAGCAGCTTCCCTAAGGGGGAAGACACCGGGGAGCTGTTTTTT. It translates to CASSFPKGEDTGELFF. The chain employs TRBV5-8 and TRBJ2-2; weak D call: TRBD1 (6 bases). Germline V gene lookup returns CDR1 SGHTS and CDR2 YDEGEE. This CDR3 has 16 amino acids. Deletions cut 2 bases from V and 3 bases from J, with 14 bases between.

J is TRBJ1-5 and V is TRBV5-1; D may be TRBD1 (5 bases). Per the germline V gene, CDR1 is SGHRS and CDR2 is YFSETQ. CDR3 length equals 14 residues. The ends were cut back, 4 bases at V and 4 bases at J, with 12 bases in the middle. The CDR3 region has the DNA TGCGCCAGCAGCGCGACCCCAGGGAATCAGCCCCAGCATTTT. Translating it yields CASSATPGNQPQHF.

V gene TRBV27 combines with J gene TRBJ2-5; D not resolved. The DNA matches TRBJ2-7 better at its end, which makes the J call doubtful. The CDR3 has 13 amino acids. Germline V gene sequence: CDR1 MNHEY, CDR2 SMNVEV (reference sequence). CDR3 region: CASRLTIFAEQYF. In nucleotides, the CDR3 is TGTGCCAGCAGGCTCACTATTTTCGCCGAGCAGTACTTC.

V gene TRBV27 combines with J gene TRBJ2-2, with 8 bases aligning to TRBD2. With 6 bases clipped from V and 2 bases from J, the junction kept 8 bases outside the gene matches. The CDR3 runs to 16 residues. Per germline, CDR1 MNHEY and CDR2 SMNVEV (reference sequence). Here the CDR3 DNA reads TGTGCCAGCAGATACTTAGCGGGAACCAACACCGGGGAGCTGTTTTTT. Translated: CASRYLAGTNTGELFF.

The chain combines TRBV6-6 with TRBJ1-3, with no clear D. CDR1 MNHNY and CDR2 SVGAGI come from the germline V gene (reference sequence). CDR3 length: 14 residues. Trimming removed 4 bases at V and 2 bases at J, with 9 bases between. CDR3 bases: TGTGCCAGCAGTTTAGGGCTTGCTGGAAACACCATATATTTT. Translation: CASSLGLAGNTIYF.

The rearrangement links TRBV7-2 to TRBJ2-3; tentatively, D is TRBD2 (5 bases). There are 14 residues in the CDR3. Trimming removed 5 bases at V and 6 bases at J, with 15 bases between. Germline loops: CDR1 SGHTA, CDR2 FQGNSA. The CDR3 reads CASSLGLISDTQYF. The CDR3 region has the DNA TGTGCCAGCAGCCTTGGACTGATTTCGGATACGCAGTATTTT.

In its sample, this clone was seen a few times. J is TRBJ2-3 and V is TRBV30; TRBD1 matches at 10 bases. V shed 5 bases and J 1 base; nucleotides not matched to a gene: 0. Looked up from germline, CDR1 is GTSNPN and CDR2 is SVGIG (reference sequence). The CDR3 covers 13 residues. The CDR3 region is CAWGTGGTDTQYF. The CDR3 DNA sequence: TGTGCCTGGGGGACAGGGGGCACAGATACGCAGTATTTT.